Following are 11 T cell receptor beta chains from one sample sequenced in a study of T cell changes during pregnancy in multiple sclerosis (dated by TCRdb to between 2019 and 2020). Library construction relied on the immunoSEQ multiplex PCR assay. TCRdb stores this immuneACCESS table with in-frame sequences only. Part of the clones is absent; in the studies checked, under half of the shortfall reflects unresolved V genes, and no reason is known for the rest. This sample is represented by approximately 53,000 clones; about 90% of them were singletons. In total, the top ten clones hold roughly 0.61% of the sample. This specimen consisted of CD4+ T cells from peripheral blood mononuclear cells, obtained after pregnancy. The receptors originated from a female donor in good health, enrolled as a control in a pregnancy study.

This sequence joins TRBV25-1 and TRBJ2-3; TRBD2 matches 13 bases. The germline V gene has CDR1 MGHDK and CDR2 SYGVNS. This CDR3 contains 17 residues. Losses at the gene ends were 4 bases for V and 5 bases for J; bases not matched to a gene: 9. The CDR3 bases are TGTGCCAGCAGTGCCGTTACTAGCGGGAGGGCCCTAGATACGCAGTATTTT. Encoded protein: CASSAVTSGRALDTQYF. Full variable domain (outside the CDR3, taken from reference TRBV25-1 and TRBJ2-3): EADIYQTPRYLVIGTGKKITLECSQTMGHDKMYWYQQDPGMELHLIHYSYGVNSTEKGDLSSESTVSRIRTEHFPLTLESARPSHTSQYLCASSAVTSGRALDTQYFGPGTRLTVL.

The table lists this clone with a few counts. The gene calls are TRBV19 and TRBJ1-1, with D tentatively TRBD1 (5 bases). V lost 9 bases, J lost 3 bases, and 29 bases lay in between. The CDR3 length is 18 residues. Looked up from germline, CDR1 is LNHDA and CDR2 is SQIVND (reference sequence). This chain's CDR3 is CASSANGRALTGDTEAFF. In nucleotides, the CDR3 is TGTGCCAGCTCAGCAAACGGTCGGGCCCTTACAGGAGACACTGAAGCTTTCTTT.

The gene calls are TRBV5-6 and TRBJ1-1, with 9 positions matching TRBD1. Losses at the gene ends were 0 bases for V and 3 bases for J; bases not matched to a gene: 9. The CDR3 loop spans 17 amino acids. From germline, CDR1 is SGHDT and CDR2 YYEEEE. The CDR3 reads CASSLDRGLVWDTEAFF. CDR3 DNA: TGTGCCAGCAGCTTGGACAGGGGGCTTGTCTGGGACACTGAAGCTTTCTTT.

The V call is TRBV19, the J call TRBJ1-1, with 8 positions matching TRBD1. Looked up from germline, CDR1 is LNHDA and CDR2 is SQIVND (reference sequence). With 7 bases clipped from V and 11 bases from J, the junction kept 12 bases outside the gene matches. This CDR3 region has 13 residues. CDR3 sequence (DNA): TGTGCCAGTACCTCGGACAGGGCCGTGTCGGCTTTCTTT. Protein: CASTSDRAVSAFF.

The chain employs TRBV2 and TRBJ1-2; weak D call: TRBD1 (5 bases). The CDR3 length is 14 residues. Germline assignment: CDR1 SNHLY and CDR2 FYNNEI. V was cut by 1 base and J by 8 bases, with 14 bases left in between. The CDR3: CASSEVAGYEGYTF. The CDR3 coding sequence is TGTGCCAGCAGTGAAGTAGCAGGGTATGAAGGCTACACCTTC.

The rearrangement uses TRBV6-1 and TRBJ2-7; D may be TRBD2 (5 bases). The germline gives CDR1 MNHNS, CDR2 SASEGT. V lost 5 bases and J lost 0, with 11 bases in between. The CDR3 is made up of 14 amino acids. This CDR3 is CASSTPGNSYEQYF. CDR3 bases: TGTGCCAGCAGTACCCCGGGGAACTCCTACGAGCAGTACTTC.

The J gene is TRBJ1-3, the V gene TRBV6-4; no clear D. Germline V lookup: CDR1 MRHNA, CDR2 SNTAGT. The V and J ends lost 9 bases and 3 bases respectively, with 18 bases between them. The CDR3 is 15 amino acids. The DNA of the CDR3 is TGTGCCAGGATGGCGTCCTGGGCCTATGGAAACACCATATATTTT. This encodes CARMASWAYGNTIYF.

The chain uses TRBV27 and TRBJ2-5; 7 positions agree with TRBD1. The V segment lost 2 bases and the J segment 1 base; nucleotides outside the gene matches: 4. This CDR3 comprises 15 residues. Germline assignment: CDR1 MNHEY and CDR2 SMNVEV (reference sequence). As DNA, the CDR3 is TGTGCCAGCAGTTTAACCCGGGACAGCCAAGAGACCCAGTACTTC. This gives the protein CASSLTRDSQETQYF.

This chain links TRBV7-9 with TRBJ2-1; TRBD2 is a possible D gene (5 bases). Germline V gene sequence: CDR1 SEHNR, CDR2 FQNEAQ (reference sequence). This CDR3 has 14 residues. V shed 10 bases and J shed 9 bases, with 22 bases lying between them. The CDR3 sequence is CATRWVGDEGEQFF. The DNA of the CDR3 is TGTGCCACTCGGTGGGTGGGAGACGAGGGTGAGCAGTTCTTC. Based on the CDR3 plus reference TRBV7-9 and TRBJ2-1, the full variable domain is DTGVSQNPRHKITKRGQNVTFRCDPISEHNRLYWYRQTLGQGPEFLTYFQNEAQLEKSRLLSDRFSAERPKGSFSTLEIQRTEQGDSAMYLCATRWVGDEGEQFFGPGTRLTVL.

The chain employs TRBV7-8 and TRBJ2-1; tentatively, D is TRBD1 (6 bases). This CDR3 is 13 amino acids long. Between the trimmed V and J ends, which lost 5 bases and 5 bases, there was a span of 10 bases. Germline CDR1 reads SGHVS; CDR2 reads FQNEAQ. Here the CDR3 reads CASSLGTNNEQFF. DNA for the CDR3: TGTGCCAGCAGCCTGGGGACAAACAATGAGCAGTTCTTC.

This chain uses TRBV7-8 with TRBJ2-7, with 11 bases lining up with TRBD1. Germline trimming cut 2 bases from V and 4 bases from J; bases unmatched to any gene: 4. Germline values: CDR1 SGHVS, CDR2 FQNEAQ. The CDR3 is 15 amino acids. CDR3 coding DNA: TGTGCCAGCAGCTTACGGGACAGGGGGGGGTACGAGCAGTACTTC. Translation gives CASSLRDRGGYEQYF.